The 20 T cell receptor beta chains presented below share a single source sample, sequenced in a study of beta chain features in type 1 diabetes. Of the isolated RNA, all was reverse transcribed, and so the sequenced material was expressed TCRB transcripts. Assay used: immunoSEQ multiplex PCR; TCRdb lists only in-frame clones, some missing. Of around 250,000 clones in the sample, around an eighth were seen once. Specimen: naive CD4+ T cells from blood. All receptors derive from a woman between 40 and 55 years old in good health.

The genes are TRBV25-1 and TRBJ2-5; 7 nucleotides align to TRBD2. The CDR3 contains 15 residues. V was pared by 2 bases and J by 5 bases, with 8 bases of the junction left unmatched. CDR1 and CDR2 from the germline V gene are MGHDK and SYGVNS. The CDR3 sequence is CASSELSGHHETQYF. As DNA, the CDR3 is TGTGCCAGCAGTGAACTTAGCGGGCATCACGAGACCCAGTACTTC.

A word on this clone: Other DNA sequences in this specimen translate into the identical CDR3. The chain has TRBV10-3 and TRBJ2-5, with D possibly matching TRBD1 (6 bases). Trimming shortened V by 4 bases and J by 2 bases, and 8 bases separated the two germline ends. The CDR3 runs to 13 residues. The germline V gene has CDR1 ENHRY and CDR2 SYGVKD. As DNA, the CDR3 is TGTGCCATCAGTGGGACAGAACAAGAGACCCAGTACTTC. Translation gives CAISGTEQETQYF.

This clone occurred a few times. This chain joins TRBV13 and TRBJ2-7, with 12 bases fitting TRBD1. This CDR3 has 15 amino acids. The germline CDR1 and CDR2 sequences are PRHDT and FYEKMQ (reference sequence). V was pared by 4 bases and J by 7 bases, with 8 bases of the junction left unmatched. This chain's CDR3 is CASSSQGQGAGEQYF. In nucleotides, the CDR3 is TGTGCCAGCAGCTCCCAGGGACAGGGGGCCGGGGAGCAGTACTTC. Looking up the rest from reference TRBV13 and TRBJ2-7 gives the full variable domain: AAGVIQSPRHLIKEKRETATLKCYPIPRHDTVYWYQQGPGQDPQFLISFYEKMQSDKGSIPDRFSAQQFSDYHSELNMSSLELGDSALYFCASSSQGQGAGEQYFGPGTRLTVT.

The V and J genes are TRBV6-1 and TRBJ2-5; D unclear. Germline V lookup: CDR1 MNHNS, CDR2 SASEGT. Trimming shortened V by 2 bases and J by 4 bases, and 2 bases separated the two germline ends. CDR3 length: 11 residues. The DNA of the CDR3 is TGTGCCAGCAGTGAACGAGAGACCCAGTACTTC. It codes for CASSERETQYF.

The V gene is TRBV18, the J gene TRBJ2-5; D possibly corresponds to TRBD1 (5 bases). Per the germline V gene, CDR1 is KGHSH and CDR2 is LQKENI. The V and J ends lost 2 bases and 4 bases respectively, with 17 bases between them. The length of the CDR3 is 16 residues. This CDR3 reads CASSPGIGSQGETQYF. For the CDR3, the DNA is TGTGCCAGCTCACCAGGAATTGGTAGCCAGGGAGAGACCCAGTACTTC. Full variable domain (remainder filled in from reference TRBV18 and TRBJ2-5): NAGVMQNPRHLVRRRGQEARLRCSPMKGHSHVYWYRQLPEEGLKFMVYLQKENIIDESGMPKERFSAEFPKEGPSILRIQQVVRGDSAAYFCASSPGIGSQGETQYFGPGTRLLVL.

The chain links TRBV28 to TRBJ2-7, with D possibly matching TRBD1 (7 bases). This CDR3 is built from 12 residues. CDR1 and CDR2 from the germline V gene are MDHEN and SYDVKM. The V gene lost 10 bases and the J gene lost 1 base, with 11 bases spanning the gap. This CDR3 is CATQGGSYEQYF. DNA of the CDR3: TGTGCCACCCAGGGGGGTTCCTACGAGCAGTACTTC.

This rearrangement joins TRBV28 to TRBJ2-2; possible D gene TRBD2, 5 bases. The length of the CDR3 is 16 residues. Trimming left V 4 bases short and J 0 bases short, with 12 bases between. The germline gives CDR1 MDHEN, CDR2 SYDVKM. CDR3 loop: CASSSPGGPNTGELFF. CDR3 sequence (DNA): TGTGCCAGCAGTTCCCCGGGCGGGCCGAACACCGGGGAGCTGTTTTTT. Full variable domain (outside the CDR3, taken from reference TRBV28 and TRBJ2-2): DVKVTQSSRYLVKRTGEKVFLECVQDMDHENMFWYRQDPGLGLRLIYFSYDVKMKEKGDIPEGYSVSREKKERFSLILESASTNQTSMYLCASSSPGGPNTGELFFGEGSRLTVL.

This clone was counted a few times. This chain uses TRBV7-8 with TRBJ2-7, with TRBD2 matching 13 bases. CDR3 length equals 15 residues. Trimming at V came to 5 bases and at J to 5 bases, leaving 6 bases not matched to a gene. Per germline, CDR1 SGHVS and CDR2 FQNEAQ. The CDR3 DNA reads TGTGCCAGCAGCCTGGGACTAGCGGGGAGTCACGAGCAGTACTTC. This translates into CASSLGLAGSHEQYF. Together with reference TRBV7-8 and TRBJ2-7, the CDR3 gives the full variable domain: GAGVSQSPRYKVAKRGQDVALRCDPISGHVSLFWYQQALGQGPEFLTYFQNEAQLDKSGLPSDRFFAERPEGSVSTLKIQRTQQEDSAVYLCASSLGLAGSHEQYFGPGTRLTVT.

V gene TRBV7-2 combines with J gene TRBJ2-2; TRBD2 is a possible D gene (5 bases). The CDR3 is made up of 16 amino acids. Trimming pared 2 bases from V and 1 base from J, leaving 11 bases between. CDR1 SGHTA and CDR2 FQGNSA come from the germline V gene. The CDR3 loop reads CASSLNPRGNTGELFF. The CDR3 nucleotides read TGTGCCAGCAGCTTAAATCCCCGGGGGAACACCGGGGAGCTGTTTTTT.

This clone was seen a handful of times. The chain links TRBV7-2 to TRBJ1-3; D gene ambiguous. Trimming pared 4 bases from V and 2 bases from J, leaving 9 bases between. CDR1 SGHTA and CDR2 FQGNSA come from the germline V gene. The CDR3 is made up of 14 amino acids. The CDR3 region is CASSSGLTGNTIYF. CDR3 bases: TGTGCCAGCAGCTCTGGACTAACTGGAAACACCATATATTTT.

With respect to this clone: Other nucleotide sequences from this sample produce the same CDR3. The chain employs TRBV7-2 and TRBJ2-5; possible D gene TRBD1, 5 bases. Trimming stripped 3 bases from V and 5 bases from J, with 10 bases between. The CDR3 has 13 residues. The germline V gene has CDR1 SGHTA and CDR2 FQGNSA. CDR3 nucleotide sequence: TGTGCCAGCAGCTTCACAGGTGGGGAGACCCAGTACTTC. This encodes CASSFTGGETQYF. The complete variable domain, with remaining parts taken from reference TRBV7-2 and TRBJ2-5, reads GAGVSQSPSNKVTEKGKDVELRCDPISGHTALYWYRQSLGQGLEFLIYFQGNSAPDKSGLPSDRFSAERTGGSVSTLTIQRTQQEDSAVYLCASSFTGGETQYFGPGTRLLVL.

This clone has a handful of counts. The rearrangement joins TRBV4-1 to TRBJ2-5; 13 bases are shared with TRBD2. The J call may be faulty, since TRBJ2-7 better matches the DNA end. CDR3 length: 18 residues. Germline V gene sequence: CDR1 MGHRA, CDR2 YSYEKL. CDR3 loop: CASSPRTSGGTTGYEQYF. CDR3 coding DNA: TGCGCCAGCAGCCCAAGGACTAGCGGGGGCACCACGGGCTACGAGCAGTACTTC.

This clone was counted only a few times. The chain employs TRBV18 and TRBJ1-5; no clear D gene. The CDR3 is 16 amino acids. Germline V gene lookup returns CDR1 KGHSH and CDR2 LQKENI. V was trimmed by 1 base and J by 4 bases, leaving 14 bases between them. The CDR3, as DNA: TGTGCCAGCTCACCACGAGTTTCAGGTGCTAATCAGCCCCAGCATTTT. Translated: CASSPRVSGANQPQHF.

The chain recombines TRBV5-4 with TRBJ1-6; D is unclear. V shed 5 bases and J shed 5 bases, with 11 bases lying between them. The CDR3 runs 14 residues. Per germline, CDR1 SGHNT and CDR2 YYREEE (reference sequence). The CDR3 here is CASSDTLDNSPLHF. The CDR3 DNA reads TGTGCCAGCAGTGACACACTGGATAATTCACCCCTCCACTTT.

Turning to this clone: Other DNA sequences from this sample encode an identical CDR3 as well. The J gene is TRBJ2-2, the V gene TRBV5-1, with D possibly being TRBD2 (7 bases). Trimming took off 2 bases at V and 2 bases at J, with 10 bases between the two ends. The CDR3 covers 15 residues. The germline gives CDR1 SGHRS, CDR2 YFSETQ. CDR3 DNA sequence: TGCGCCAGCAGCTTCGGGGGGCCCAACACCGGGGAGCTGTTTTTT. Amino acids: CASSFGGPNTGELFF. Together with reference TRBV5-1 and TRBJ2-2, the CDR3 gives the full variable domain: KAGVTQTPRYLIKTRGQQVTLSCSPISGHRSVSWYQQTPGQGLQFLFEYFSETQRNKGNFPGRFSGRQFSNSRSEMNVSTLELGDSALYLCASSFGGPNTGELFFGEGSRLTVL.

This clone was seen only a few times. The V gene is TRBV6-1, the J gene TRBJ2-7; D is uncertain. Trimming removed 4 bases from V and 3 bases from J, with 13 bases in between. The CDR3 contains 14 residues. Germline V lookup: CDR1 MNHNS, CDR2 SASEGT. The CDR3 bases are TGTGCCAGCAGTGTAGCCATAGCTGGCTACGAGCAGTACTTC. Amino acid sequence: CASSVAIAGYEQYF.

Only a few counts were recorded for this clone. J is TRBJ1-1 and V is TRBV29-1; D gene uncertain. Trimming left V 5 bases short and J 2 bases short, with 6 bases between. The CDR3 loop spans 11 amino acids. The germline V gene has CDR1 SQVTM and CDR2 ANQGSEA. This chain's CDR3 is CSVYRNTEAFF. CDR3 nucleotides: TGCAGCGTTTATAGAAACACTGAAGCTTTCTTT.

This clone was recorded a few times. The rearrangement links TRBV4-1 to TRBJ1-1, with D perhaps TRBD1 (6 bases). The CDR3 consists of 15 residues. Germline values: CDR1 MGHRA, CDR2 YSYEKL. V lost 5 bases and J lost 3, with 16 bases in between. The CDR3 is CASSLYRVGDTEAFF. Here the CDR3 DNA reads TGCGCCAGCAGCTTGTACAGGGTCGGGGACACTGAAGCTTTCTTT.

The genes are TRBV2 and TRBJ2-2; TRBD2 matches 8 bases. V trimming: 7 bases; J trimming: 6 bases; junction bases outside the gene matches: 7. This CDR3 region has 14 residues. Germline V gene data show CDR1 as SNHLY and CDR2 as FYNNEI. CDR3 region: CASTAELAAGELFF. In DNA, the CDR3 is TGTGCCAGCACAGCGGAACTAGCGGCCGGGGAGCTGTTTTTT.

V and J are TRBV27 and TRBJ2-7; 9 nucleotides align to TRBD2. This CDR3 has 18 amino acids. CDR1 is MNHEY and CDR2 is SMNVEV in the germline V gene (reference sequence). V shed 6 bases and J 0 bases; nucleotides not matched to a gene: 15. The CDR3 protein is CASRPKGRGGEASYEQYF. The CDR3 DNA reads TGTGCCAGCAGACCTAAGGGGCGGGGGGGCGAAGCCTCCTACGAGCAGTACTTC.